This T cell receptor (beta chain) was found in a study of blood T cell repertoires in COVID-19. Trimming stripped 2 bases from V and 0 bases from J, with 13 bases between. In germline, CDR1 is GTSNPN, CDR2 SVGIG (reference sequence). The CDR3 is 16 amino acids. Sequencing was performed with immunoSEQ multiplex PCR; in TCRdb, only in-frame clones are kept and a portion is missing. The repertoire holds roughly 100,000 clones, with 84% as singletons. The rearrangement uses TRBV30 and TRBJ2-2; D gene unclear. The source is a human donor in a cohort sampled during active or convalescent COVID-19. The source material was peripheral blood. This CDR3 is CAWSPAQVANTGELFF. In DNA form, the CDR3 reads TGTGCCTGGAGTCCCGCCCAGGTAGCGAACACCGGGGAGCTGTTTTTT.